This T cell receptor beta chain was identified during a study of blood T cell repertoires in COVID-19. CDR1 MDHEN and CDR2 SYDVKM come from the germline V gene. The V gene lost 3 bases and the J gene lost 7 bases, with 13 bases spanning the gap. The CDR3 loop spans 14 amino acids. Assay used: immunoSEQ multiplex PCR; TCRdb lists only in-frame clones, some missing. Among hundreds of thousands of clones listed, nearly 90% were seen once. The sequenced sample was PBMCs or T cells enriched from blood (not recorded which). The clonotype comes from a woman aged 25-40 years with acute COVID-19. The chain couples TRBV28 to TRBJ1-5; D gene ambiguous. CDR3 sequence: CASSFFQKRQPQHF. The CDR3 bases are TGTGCCAGCAGTTTTTTTCAGAAGAGGCAGCCCCAGCATTTT.